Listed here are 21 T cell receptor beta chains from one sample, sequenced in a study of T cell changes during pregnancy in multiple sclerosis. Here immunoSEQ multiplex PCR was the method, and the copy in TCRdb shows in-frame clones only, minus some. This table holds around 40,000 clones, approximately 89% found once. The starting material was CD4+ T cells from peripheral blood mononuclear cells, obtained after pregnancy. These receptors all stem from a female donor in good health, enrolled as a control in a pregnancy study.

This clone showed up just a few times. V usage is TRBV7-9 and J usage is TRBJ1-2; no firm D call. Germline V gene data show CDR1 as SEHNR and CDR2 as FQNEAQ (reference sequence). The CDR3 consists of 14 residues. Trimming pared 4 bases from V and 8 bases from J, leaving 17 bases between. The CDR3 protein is CASSSPGEAVGYTF. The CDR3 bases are TGTGCCAGCAGCTCCCCCGGGGAGGCCGTCGGCTACACCTTC.

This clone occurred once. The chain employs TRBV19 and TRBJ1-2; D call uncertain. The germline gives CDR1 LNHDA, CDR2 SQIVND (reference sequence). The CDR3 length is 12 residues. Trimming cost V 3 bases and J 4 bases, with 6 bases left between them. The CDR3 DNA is TGTGCCAGTAGTATGTGGAGCTATGGCTACACCTTC. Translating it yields CASSMWSYGYTF. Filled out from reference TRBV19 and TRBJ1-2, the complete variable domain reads DGGITQSPKYLFRKEGQNVTLSCEQNLNHDAMYWYRQDPGQGLRLIYYSQIVNDFQKGDIAEGYSVSREKKESFPLTVTSAQKNPTAFYLCASSMWSYGYTFGSGTRLTVV.

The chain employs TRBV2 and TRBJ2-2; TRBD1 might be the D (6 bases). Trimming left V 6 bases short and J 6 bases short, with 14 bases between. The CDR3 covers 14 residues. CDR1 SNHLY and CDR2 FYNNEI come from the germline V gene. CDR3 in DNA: TGTGCCAGCAGGCAGGGGACGAAGGCCGGGGAGCTGTTTTTT. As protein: CASRQGTKAGELFF.

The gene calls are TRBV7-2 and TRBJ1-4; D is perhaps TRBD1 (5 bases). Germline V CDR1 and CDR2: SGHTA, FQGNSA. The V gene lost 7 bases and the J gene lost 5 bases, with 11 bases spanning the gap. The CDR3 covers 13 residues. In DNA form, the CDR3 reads TGTGCCAGCAAGCGGGCAGGGAATGAAAAACTGTTTTTT. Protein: CASKRAGNEKLFF. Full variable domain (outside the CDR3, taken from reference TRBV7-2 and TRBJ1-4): GAGVSQSPSNKVTEKGKDVELRCDPISGHTALYWYRQSLGQGLEFLIYFQGNSAPDKSGLPSDRFSAERTGGSVSTLTIQRTQQEDSAVYLCASKRAGNEKLFFGSGTQLSVL.

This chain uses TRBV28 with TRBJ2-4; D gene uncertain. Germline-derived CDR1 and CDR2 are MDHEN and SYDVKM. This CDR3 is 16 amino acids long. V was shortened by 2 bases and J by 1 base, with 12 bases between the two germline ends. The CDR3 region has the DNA TGTGCCAGCAGTTTACTCAGTTTCAGGGCCAAAAACATTCAGTACTTC. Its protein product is CASSLLSFRAKNIQYF.

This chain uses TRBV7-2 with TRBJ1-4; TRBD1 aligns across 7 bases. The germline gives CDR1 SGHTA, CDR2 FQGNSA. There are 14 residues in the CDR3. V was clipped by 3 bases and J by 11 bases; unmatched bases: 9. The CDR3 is CASSLGATGEKLFF. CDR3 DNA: TGTGCCAGCAGCTTGGGGGCCACAGGGGAGAAACTGTTTTTT.

The CDR3: CSGERAGGYTF. The CDR3 DNA follows: TGCAGTGGCGAGAGGGCTGGTGGCTACACCTTC. V is TRBV20-1 and J is TRBJ1-2; D gene unclear. The ends were cut back, 7 bases at V and 7 bases at J, with 13 bases in the middle. The CDR3 loop spans 11 amino acids. Germline V lookup: CDR1 DFQATT, CDR2 SNEGSKA (reference sequence).

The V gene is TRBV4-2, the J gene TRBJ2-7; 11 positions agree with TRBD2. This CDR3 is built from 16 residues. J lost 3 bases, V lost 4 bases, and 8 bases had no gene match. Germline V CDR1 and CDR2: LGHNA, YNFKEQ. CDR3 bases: TGTGCCAGCAGCCCTCATAGCGGGGGGGCGTACTACGAGCAGTACTTC. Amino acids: CASSPHSGGAYYEQYF.

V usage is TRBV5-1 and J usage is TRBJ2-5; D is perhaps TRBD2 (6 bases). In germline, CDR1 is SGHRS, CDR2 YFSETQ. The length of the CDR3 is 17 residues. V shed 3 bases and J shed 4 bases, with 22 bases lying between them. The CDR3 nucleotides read TGCGCCAGCAGCTGGGCCCCTCTGGGGGGTGAAGGAGAGACCCAGTACTTC. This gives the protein CASSWAPLGGEGETQYF.

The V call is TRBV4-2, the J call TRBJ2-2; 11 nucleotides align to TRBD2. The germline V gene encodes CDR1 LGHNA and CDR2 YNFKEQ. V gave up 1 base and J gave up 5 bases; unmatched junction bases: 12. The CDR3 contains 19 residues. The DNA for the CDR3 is TGTGCCAGCAGCCAAGTTTTAGGTAGCGGGAGGGCGCGGACCGGGGAGCTGTTTTTT. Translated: CASSQVLGSGRARTGELFF.

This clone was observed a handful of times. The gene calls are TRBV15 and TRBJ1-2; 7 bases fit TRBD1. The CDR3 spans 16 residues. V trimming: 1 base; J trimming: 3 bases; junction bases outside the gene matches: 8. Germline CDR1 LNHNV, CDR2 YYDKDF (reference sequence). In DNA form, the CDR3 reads TGTGCCACCAGCAGAGTATCCCCCAGGGGGGACTATGGCTACACCTTC. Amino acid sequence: CATSRVSPRGDYGYTF.

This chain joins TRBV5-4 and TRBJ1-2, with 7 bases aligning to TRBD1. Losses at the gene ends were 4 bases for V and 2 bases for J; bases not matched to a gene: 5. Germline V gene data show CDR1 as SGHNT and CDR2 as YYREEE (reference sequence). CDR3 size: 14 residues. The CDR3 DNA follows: TGTGCCAGCAGCCGCGTGGACAGGAACTATGGCTACACCTTC. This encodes CASSRVDRNYGYTF.

CDR3 protein: CASSPEGRAGELFF. The CDR3 DNA reads TGTGCCAGCAGCCCCGAGGGAAGGGCCGGGGAGCTGTTTTTT. The rearrangement uses TRBV7-3 and TRBJ2-2; D might be TRBD2 (5 bases). This CDR3 is built from 14 residues. CDR1 SGHTA and CDR2 FQGTGA come from the germline V gene. Between the trimmed V and J ends, which lost 5 bases and 6 bases, there was a span of 13 bases.

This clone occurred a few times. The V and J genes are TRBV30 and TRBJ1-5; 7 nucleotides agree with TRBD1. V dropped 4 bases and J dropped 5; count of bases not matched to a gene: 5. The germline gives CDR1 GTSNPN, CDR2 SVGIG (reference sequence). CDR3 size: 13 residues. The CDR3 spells CAWTYRGDQPQHF. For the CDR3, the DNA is TGTGCCTGGACGTACAGGGGTGATCAGCCCCAGCATTTT.

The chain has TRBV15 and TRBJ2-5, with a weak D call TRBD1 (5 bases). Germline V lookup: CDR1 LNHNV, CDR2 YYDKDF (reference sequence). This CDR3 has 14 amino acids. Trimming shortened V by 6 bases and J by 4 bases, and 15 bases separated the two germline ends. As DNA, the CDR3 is TGTGCCACCAGAGTTTTAGGGGTCGGAGAGACCCAGTACTTC. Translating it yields CATRVLGVGETQYF.

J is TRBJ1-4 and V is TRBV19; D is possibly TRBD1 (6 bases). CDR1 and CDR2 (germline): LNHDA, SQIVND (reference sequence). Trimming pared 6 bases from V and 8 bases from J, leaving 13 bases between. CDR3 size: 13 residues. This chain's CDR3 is CASRGAEKEKLFF. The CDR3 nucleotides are TGTGCCAGTAGGGGGGCAGAAAAGGAAAAACTGTTTTTT.

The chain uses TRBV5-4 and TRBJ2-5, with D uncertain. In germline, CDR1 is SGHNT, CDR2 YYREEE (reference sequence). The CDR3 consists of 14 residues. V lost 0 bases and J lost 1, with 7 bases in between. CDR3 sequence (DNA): TGTGCCAGCAGCTTGGCTAGAACCCAAGAGACCCAGTACTTC. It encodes CASSLARTQETQYF.

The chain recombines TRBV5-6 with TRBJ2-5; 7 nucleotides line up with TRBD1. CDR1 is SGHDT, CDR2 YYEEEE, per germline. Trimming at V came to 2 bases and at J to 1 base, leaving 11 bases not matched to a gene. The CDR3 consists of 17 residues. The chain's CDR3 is CASSLFQTGKGQETQYF. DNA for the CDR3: TGTGCCAGCAGCTTATTCCAGACAGGGAAAGGCCAAGAGACCCAGTACTTC.

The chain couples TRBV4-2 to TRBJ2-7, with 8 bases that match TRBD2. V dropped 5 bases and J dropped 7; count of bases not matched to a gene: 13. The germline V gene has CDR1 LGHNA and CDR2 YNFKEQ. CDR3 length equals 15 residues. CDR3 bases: TGTGCCAGCAGCGTTCGGACTAGCTGGAGCGGAGAGCAGTACTTC. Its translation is CASSVRTSWSGEQYF.

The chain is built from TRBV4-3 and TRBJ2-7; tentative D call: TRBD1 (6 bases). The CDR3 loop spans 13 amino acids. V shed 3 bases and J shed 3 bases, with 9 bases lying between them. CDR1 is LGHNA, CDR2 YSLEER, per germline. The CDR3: CASSHYRDYEQYF. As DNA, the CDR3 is TGCGCCAGCAGCCACTACAGGGACTACGAGCAGTACTTC.

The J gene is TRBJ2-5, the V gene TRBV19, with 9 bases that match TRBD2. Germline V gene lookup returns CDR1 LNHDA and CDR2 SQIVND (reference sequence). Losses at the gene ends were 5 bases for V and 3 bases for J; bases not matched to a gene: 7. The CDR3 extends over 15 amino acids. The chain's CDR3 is CASSSREGGKETQYF. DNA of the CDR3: TGTGCCAGTAGTTCGCGGGAGGGAGGTAAAGAGACCCAGTACTTC.